Listed here are 10 T cell receptor beta chains from one sample, sequenced in a study of T cell responses to AZD1222 COVID-19 vaccine. Clones were sequenced by immunoSEQ multiplex PCR, and TCRdb holds only the in-frame ones, with some missing. The sample consists of some 170,000 clones, around 90% of them appearing once. The specimen was peripheral blood, collected on day 0 of AZD1222 vaccination. The receptors stem from an adult in good health.

V and J are TRBV30 and TRBJ2-3; the D gene is possibly TRBD1 (6 bases). The germline V gene has CDR1 GTSNPN and CDR2 SVGIG (reference sequence). This CDR3 spans 14 amino acids. Trimming removed 7 bases from V and 3 bases from J, with 17 bases in between. CDR3 loop: CASTQGYGTDTQYF. CDR3 sequence (DNA): TGTGCCTCGACACAGGGCTATGGAACAGATACGCAGTATTTT.

The chain employs TRBV18 and TRBJ2-1; D gene ambiguous. Trimming stripped 3 bases from V and 7 bases from J, with 4 bases between. Germline lookup yields CDR1 KGHSH and CDR2 LQKENI. The CDR3 runs 11 residues. CDR3 region: CASSPENEQFF. The CDR3 DNA follows: TGTGCCAGCTCACCCGAGAATGAGCAGTTCTTC. The whole variable domain, remainder taken from reference TRBV18 and TRBJ2-1, is NAGVMQNPRHLVRRRGQEARLRCSPMKGHSHVYWYRQLPEEGLKFMVYLQKENIIDESGMPKERFSAEFPKEGPSILRIQQVVRGDSAAYFCASSPENEQFFGPGTRLTVL.

This clone was recorded once. The V gene is TRBV10-3, the J gene TRBJ2-1; TRBD2 aligns across 9 bases. Germline CDR1 and CDR2: ENHRY and SYGVKD. The CDR3 spans 14 residues. With 9 bases clipped from V and 5 bases from J, the junction kept 8 bases outside the gene matches. The CDR3 protein is CAISPGTSNNEQFF. The CDR3 coding sequence is TGTGCCATATCCCCCGGGACTAGCAACAATGAGCAGTTCTTC.

This chain joins TRBV29-1 and TRBJ2-7; unclear D gene. The germline V gene encodes CDR1 SQVTM and CDR2 ANQGSEA. V lost 6 bases, J lost 4 bases, and 19 bases lay in between. The CDR3 runs to 14 residues. CDR3 loop: CSVEQAASEYEQYF. The CDR3 region has the DNA TGCAGCGTCGAACAAGCCGCTTCGGAGTACGAGCAGTACTTC.

The table lists this clone with a few counts. This chain joins TRBV24-1 and TRBJ2-1; D could derive from TRBD1 or TRBD2 (6 bases each). The germline V gene encodes CDR1 KGHDR and CDR2 SFDVKD. CDR3 size: 13 residues. V lost 10 bases and J 10 bases, leaving 19 bases between the germline ends. CDR3 amino acids: CATEGGLGQEQFF. The CDR3 DNA follows: TGTGCCACTGAAGGGGGGCTCGGCCAGGAGCAGTTCTTC.

This chain connects TRBV13 to TRBJ2-5; D is ambiguous. This CDR3 is 12 amino acids long. The V and J ends lost 0 bases and 10 bases respectively, with 9 bases between them. From germline, CDR1 is PRHDT and CDR2 FYEKMQ (reference sequence). The CDR3 DNA is TGTGCCAGCAGCTTAGGGGAGTCCTACCAGTACTTC. Translated: CASSLGESYQYF.

The V call is TRBV6-5, the J call TRBJ1-6; no firm D call. Germline CDR1 and CDR2: MNHEY and SVGAGI. This CDR3 spans 15 amino acids. Trimming removed 7 bases at V and 0 bases at J, with 10 bases between. In DNA, the CDR3 is TGTGCCAGCATGATTGGGAGCTCCTATAATTCACCCCTCCACTTT. Translated, it gives CASMIGSSYNSPLHF.

This clone has just one count. This chain links TRBV9 with TRBJ1-6; D is unclear. The CDR3 length is 14 residues. The germline CDR1 and CDR2 sequences are SGDLS and YYNGEE. V lost 0 bases, J lost 9 bases, and 10 bases lay in between. The CDR3 DNA sequence: TGTGCCAGCAGCGTAGCAGATACGGGTTCACCCCTCCACTTT. It codes for CASSVADTGSPLHF.

This chain connects TRBV10-1 to TRBJ2-1, with D unresolved. CDR3 length: 13 amino acids. V was shortened by 4 bases and J by 9 bases, with 13 bases between the two germline ends. CDR1 is WNHNN and CDR2 is SYGVQD in the germline V gene (reference sequence). CDR3 in DNA: TGCGCCAGCAGTGGGAGACTGTCTGGTGAGCAGTTCTTC. Encoded protein: CASSGRLSGEQFF.

This chain joins TRBV4-3 and TRBJ1-1; possible D gene TRBD1, 5 bases. Germline-derived CDR1 and CDR2 are LGHNA and YSLEER. The CDR3 length is 17 residues. V was trimmed by 0 bases and J by 4 bases, leaving 18 bases between them. CDR3 DNA: TGCGCCAGCAGCCAAGATACCCACGGGGGGAGACGCACTGAAGCTTTCTTT. Amino acid sequence: CASSQDTHGGRRTEAFF.